The present T cell receptor (beta chain) was sequenced within a study of cytomegalovirus exposure and HLA in healthy donors. Study context: In a later analysis, it was reported that the 120 or so validation repertoires had been produced on the same platform as the 600 to 850 repertoires belonging to the first cohort. Study-wide findings and caveats: High sensitivity and specificity were reportedly achieved when the classifier diagnosed cytomegalovirus status.

This CDR3 region has 14 residues. Unmatched junction bases numbered 4, after V lost 3 bases and J lost 5 bases. Germline V CDR1 and CDR2: SGHNT, YYREEE (reference sequence). TCRdb's copy holds only in-frame clones and misses some; the assay was immunoSEQ multiplex PCR. The sample yields some 150,000 clones, about 86% seen once. Details on this clone: Its matching antigen is unknown.

The sequenced sample was PBMCs. The rearrangement joins TRBV5-4 to TRBJ1-1, with 10 bases that match TRBD1. The TCR was taken from a woman aged 25 to 39 in good health and CMV-seronegative. The CDR3 nucleotides are TGTGCCAGCAGCTGGGGACAGGGGAGAACTGAAGCTTTCTTT. Translated, it gives CASSWGQGRTEAFF.